Listed below are T cell receptor beta chains from one sample, sequenced in a study of T cells in Graves' hyperthyroidism and ophthalmopathy. TCRdb passed the multiplex PCR reads through MiXCR, listing each CDR3 protein once. The table includes 500,000 or so distinct CDR3 sequences, under 20% detected once. The sample consisted of blood. The receptor source for this set is a woman aged 18-30 years with Graves' ophthalmopathy. CDR3s leave out the opening cysteine and the closing phenylalanine or tryptophan.

J gene	V gene	CDR3 length	CDR3 protein
TRBJ2-7	TRBV27	14	ASRLGTGTGDYEQY
TRBJ1-1	TRBV20-1	12	SARDLSTNTEAF
TRBJ1-1	TRBV6-1	11	ASRETLRQEAF
TRBJ1-5	TRBV28	14	ASSSRSGGSNQPQH
TRBJ2-4	TRBV11-2	13	ASSLRGAGKNIQY
TRBJ1-3	TRBV27	16	ASSLIGRGGLGGNTIY
TRBJ2-7	TRBV12-3/TRBV12-4	14	ASSRSGSFSSYEQY
TRBJ1-6	TRBV7-9	12	ASSLAAANSPLH
TRBJ2-5	TRBV11-1	13	ASSSREDRRQTQY
TRBJ2-1	TRBV5-1	17	ASSRGASGGLTSYNEQF
TRBJ2-7	TRBV28	18	ASSLTRTPGQTRFSYEQY
TRBJ1-2	TRBV10-3	14	AIEPAGLGANYGYT
TRBJ2-4	TRBV18	14	ASSPTGGLGKNIQY
TRBJ1-2	TRBV6-5	16	ASSYSYQRGWAFYGYT
TRBJ2-1	TRBV12-3/TRBV12-4	15	ASSETPSGRAGNEQF
TRBJ1-1	TRBV28	11	ASSLGGPTEAF
TRBJ2-1	TRBV12-3/TRBV12-4	16	ASSGGGPGLADYNEQF
TRBJ1-6	TRBV28	14	ASTQGADGVHSPLH
TRBJ2-2	TRBV11-2	15	ASSFGTGGWSTGELF
TRBJ1-1	TRBV30	13	AWSGGWGVNTEAF
TRBJ1-4	TRBV28	14	ASSVEGQGGSEKLF
TRBJ1-6	TRBV19	14	ASTLDRSSYNSPLH
TRBJ2-7	TRBV5-5	13	ASTYSNRAPYEQY
TRBJ1-2	TRBV19	11	ASSLADYYGYT
TRBJ2-1	TRBV2	9	ASDRENEQF
TRBJ2-7	TRBV29-1	13	SVVFPGQPSSEQY
TRBJ1-2	TRBV11-2	9	ASSGAFGYT
TRBJ2-4	TRBV3-1	13	ASSQVGRRENIQY
TRBJ2-5	TRBV5-5	9	ASSWGGLEY
TRBJ2-1	TRBV6-2/TRBV6-3	11	ASGLGAYNEQF
TRBJ2-2	TRBV19	13	ASRTGTANTGELF
TRBJ1-5	TRBV29-1	14	SVITTGQGASQPQH
TRBJ1-1	TRBV2	10	ASRSTGTEAF
TRBJ1-5	TRBV7-9	15	ASSYGAGGVWDEAQH
TRBJ1-1	TRBV27	11	ASSHRQKGEAF
TRBJ2-1	TRBV9	14	ASSVGGGVTYNEQF
TRBJ1-5	TRBV7-9	13	ASSLGDRDNQPQH
TRBJ2-7	TRBV12-3/TRBV12-4	13	ASSLGGSLSYEQY
TRBJ2-7	TRBV7-9	14	ASSYGRTSGSYEQY
TRBJ1-5	TRBV6-9	14	ASSSMTDRDNQPQH